The 26 T cell receptor beta chains listed next were all sequenced from one sample in a study of graft-versus-host responses after intestinal transplantation. The assay was immunoSEQ multiplex PCR, and TCRdb's table has in-frame clones only and misses some. The top ten clones hold around 31% of a sample with around 6,000 clones, roughly 33% of them seen once. Irradiated, violet-dye-labeled stimulator cells, roughly 200,000 in number, were plated with roughly 200,000 CFSE-labeled responder cells. The sample in question was alloreactive CD8+ T cells from a mixed lymphocyte reaction culture, obtained before intestinal transplant. Subset reported: CFSE-low proliferating T cells sorted from approximately 6-day pre-transplant mixed lymphocyte reaction (GvH or HvG direction). The source of these receptors is a human patient who received an intestinal transplant.

This clone is labeled medium-sized. The chain recombines TRBV2 with TRBJ2-1, with a weak D call TRBD1 (5 bases). This CDR3 is 11 amino acids long. Germline V lookup: CDR1 SNHLY, CDR2 FYNNEI. Trimming left V 8 bases short and J 10 bases short, with 12 bases between. CDR3 bases: TGTGCCAGCGGCCCTTGGGGCGAGCAGTTCTTC. Its protein product is CASGPWGEQFF.

This rearrangement joins TRBV10-2 to TRBJ2-5; 11 bases agree with TRBD2. The germline gives CDR1 WSHSY, CDR2 SAAADI. The V and J ends lost 3 bases and 2 bases, in that order; junction bases with no gene match: 2. The CDR3 is 15 residues long. The CDR3 coding sequence is TGCGCCAGCAGTGAACTAGCGGGAGCACAAGAGACCCAGTACTTC. This codes for CASSELAGAQETQYF.

This clone was seen a handful of times. V gene TRBV30 combines with J gene TRBJ2-7, with 7 positions matching TRBD1. This CDR3 is built from 14 residues. Germline lookup yields CDR1 GTSNPN and CDR2 SVGIG (reference sequence). Trimming took 3 bases from V and 0 from J; bases not matched to a gene: 5. The chain's CDR3 is CAWSLRDSSYEQYF. The CDR3 region has the DNA TGTGCCTGGAGCCTAAGGGACAGCTCCTACGAGCAGTACTTC.

This clone was seen a few times. J is TRBJ2-7 and V is TRBV18; 7 bases line up with TRBD1. The germline CDR1 and CDR2 sequences are KGHSH and LQKENI. There are 13 residues in the CDR3. J was trimmed by 1 base and V by 3 bases; bases with no gene match: 0. The CDR3 loop is CASSPTGSYEQYF. CDR3 DNA sequence: TGTGCCAGCTCACCGACAGGGTCCTACGAGCAGTACTTC. Complete variable domain (other parts from reference TRBV18 and TRBJ2-7): NAGVMQNPRHLVRRRGQEARLRCSPMKGHSHVYWYRQLPEEGLKFMVYLQKENIIDESGMPKERFSAEFPKEGPSILRIQQVVRGDSAAYFCASSPTGSYEQYFGPGTRLTVT.

This clone was seen a handful of times. The chain has TRBV5-5 and TRBJ2-7; perhaps TRBD1 as D (6 bases). The CDR3 consists of 16 residues. CDR1 SGHKS and CDR2 YYEKEE come from the germline V gene (reference sequence). Between the trimmed V and J ends, which lost 0 bases and 1 base, there was a span of 14 bases. In DNA, the CDR3 is TGTGCCAGCAGCTTGGTCCCCCCCGGGACATCCTACGAGCAGTACTTC. This codes for CASSLVPPGTSYEQYF.

This clone was seen a handful of times. The genes are TRBV4-1 and TRBJ2-5; 9 bases are shared with TRBD2. Germline lookup yields CDR1 MGHRA and CDR2 YSYEKL. The CDR3 has 16 amino acids. With 0 bases clipped from V and 5 bases from J, the junction kept 7 bases outside the gene matches. The CDR3 is CASSQDPVAGVETQYF. Here the CDR3 DNA reads TGCGCCAGCAGCCAAGACCCGGTAGCGGGGGTGGAGACCCAGTACTTC.

The chain is built from TRBV18 and TRBJ1-4, with TRBD1 matching over 7 bases. The CDR3 is 15 residues long. In germline, CDR1 is KGHSH, CDR2 LQKENI. Trimming cost V 4 bases and J 4 bases; bases outside gene matches: 6. The DNA for the CDR3 is TGTGCCAGCTCACTTCTACAGGGGAGTAATGAAAAACTGTTTTTT. This encodes CASSLLQGSNEKLFF.

This clone was detected once. This chain connects TRBV18 to TRBJ1-1; the D gene is possibly TRBD1 (6 bases). This CDR3 spans 14 amino acids. Per the germline V gene, CDR1 is KGHSH and CDR2 is LQKENI. The germline V and J ends were trimmed by 3 bases and 1 base, with 9 bases remaining between them. Written as DNA, the CDR3 is TGTGCCAGCTCACCGGGGGCGGGGAACACTGAAGCTTTCTTT. Translating it yields CASSPGAGNTEAFF.

The chain couples TRBV7-3 to TRBJ2-7, with 13 bases fitting TRBD2. V shed 3 bases, J shed 2 bases, and the junction held 1 base outside the gene matches. The germline V gene has CDR1 SGHTA and CDR2 FQGTGA. This CDR3 has 15 residues. CDR3 DNA: TGTGCCAGCAGCTTGGGACTAGCGGGGCCCTACGAGCAGTACTTC. It yields the protein CASSLGLAGPYEQYF.

This clone was found a few times. CDR3 DNA: TGTGCCAGCATCGGGCGGGGGGAAATCATGGATACGCAGTATTTT. Its translation: CASIGRGEIMDTQYF. The gene calls are TRBV13 and TRBJ2-3; 8 nucleotides match TRBD2. The CDR3 totals 15 residues. Trimming cost V 7 bases and J 6 bases; bases outside gene matches: 12. Germline loops: CDR1 PRHDT, CDR2 FYEKMQ (reference sequence).

The chain employs TRBV4-1 and TRBJ2-1, with a weak D call TRBD1 (6 bases). In germline, CDR1 is MGHRA, CDR2 YSYEKL. CDR3 length: 15 residues. Trimming cost V 7 bases and J 0 bases, with 13 bases left between them. CDR3 loop: CASTFGQSSYNEQFF. CDR3 coding DNA: TGCGCCAGCACTTTCGGACAGAGCTCCTACAATGAGCAGTTCTTC.

This clone rates as medium-sized (0.01 to 0.1%). V usage is TRBV18 and J usage is TRBJ2-5; maybe TRBD1 (5 bases). Trimming shortened V by 4 bases and J by 5 bases, and 11 bases separated the two germline ends. CDR3 size: 13 residues. Germline values: CDR1 KGHSH, CDR2 LQKENI. The CDR3 DNA follows: TGTGCCAGCTCACTACTCAGGGCGGAGACCCAGTACTTC. Amino acids: CASSLLRAETQYF.

The chain couples TRBV28 to TRBJ2-3; TRBD1 might be the D (6 bases). Germline CDR1 and CDR2: MDHEN and SYDVKM. V was pared by 2 bases and J by 2 bases, with 20 bases between. The CDR3 sequence is 18 residues long. In DNA form, the CDR3 reads TGTGCCAGCAGTTTAGGGGGCCGCCGTAGGCCTTACACAGATACGCAGTATTTT. It is translated as CASSLGGRRRPYTDTQYF.

A few counts support this clone. The rearrangement links TRBV19 to TRBJ2-1; D perhaps matches TRBD1 (5 bases). CDR1 and CDR2 from the germline V gene are LNHDA and SQIVND (reference sequence). The CDR3 runs to 12 residues. The germline V and J ends were trimmed by 6 bases and 9 bases, with 12 bases remaining between them. The CDR3 sequence: CASRLGHSEQFF. The CDR3 region has the DNA TGTGCCAGTAGACTGGGGCACAGTGAGCAGTTCTTC.

By share, this clone counts as medium-sized. This chain joins TRBV5-6 and TRBJ2-7, with a weak D call TRBD2 (5 bases). CDR1 is SGHDT, CDR2 YYEEEE, per germline. This CDR3 is 13 amino acids long. V was cut by 0 bases and J by 6 bases, with 10 bases left in between. In DNA, the CDR3 is TGTGCCAGCAGCTTGGGCGTTGGGAGCGAGCAGTACTTC. Translating it yields CASSLGVGSEQYF.

This clone was detected a few times. The chain recombines TRBV11-2 with TRBJ1-4; maybe TRBD1 (5 bases). Germline assignment: CDR1 SGHAT and CDR2 FQNNGV. This CDR3 is built from 15 residues. Trimming removed 1 base from V and 4 bases from J, with 10 bases in between. The CDR3 loop reads CASSLGVRVNEKLFF. The DNA for the CDR3 is TGTGCCAGCAGCTTAGGGGTCAGGGTTAATGAAAAACTGTTTTTT.

The V call is TRBV10-2, the J call TRBJ2-1, with D maybe TRBD1 (6 bases). CDR1 WSHSY and CDR2 SAAADI come from the germline V gene. Between the trimmed V and J ends, which lost 10 bases and 3 bases, there was a span of 13 bases. CDR3 length: 13 residues. This CDR3 reads CAINRDNYNEQFF. CDR3 DNA: TGCGCCATCAACCGGGACAACTACAATGAGCAGTTCTTC.

In this sample, this clone is medium-sized. One end of the junction varies from germline; a read error may be responsible. The chain combines TRBV7-9 with TRBJ2-1; D is possibly TRBD1 (6 bases). This CDR3 is built from 12 residues. The V gene's germline CDR1 is SEHNR and CDR2 FQNEAQ (reference sequence). CDR3 sequence: CASSRGGQPKIF. In nucleotides, the CDR3 is TGTGCCAGCAGCCGAGGGGGTCAACCGAAGATCTTC.

The gene calls are TRBV28 and TRBJ2-5, with a possible D match to TRBD2 (7 bases). Trimming removed 1 base at V and 3 bases at J, with 24 bases between. CDR3 length: 19 residues. Germline-derived CDR1 and CDR2 are MDHEN and SYDVKM. CDR3 DNA: TGTGCCAGCAGTTTATATTCGGACTGGGGGGGGGCTAGAGAAGAGACCCAGTACTTC. This encodes CASSLYSDWGGAREETQYF. Looking up the rest from reference TRBV28 and TRBJ2-5 gives the full variable domain: DVKVTQSSRYLVKRTGEKVFLECVQDMDHENMFWYRQDPGLGLRLIYFSYDVKMKEKGDIPEGYSVSREKKERFSLILESASTNQTSMYLCASSLYSDWGGAREETQYFGPGTRLLVL.

This clone was recorded a few times. The chain joins TRBV6-5 to TRBJ1-4; TRBD1 might be the D (6 bases). Between the trimmed V and J ends, which lost 2 bases and 5 bases, there was a span of 15 bases. Germline V gives CDR1 MNHEY, CDR2 SVGAGI. The length of the CDR3 is 16 residues. In DNA, the CDR3 is TGTGCCAGCAGTTACAGCAGGGGAGGGTTCAATGAAAAACTGTTTTTT. Translation: CASSYSRGGFNEKLFF.

This clone showed up just a few times. The chain couples TRBV4-2 to TRBJ1-4; D gene unclear. This CDR3 spans 17 amino acids. Trimming pared 1 base from V and 7 bases from J, leaving 19 bases between. Germline lookup yields CDR1 LGHNA and CDR2 YNFKEQ. CDR3 nucleotides: TGTGCCAGCAGCCAAGCCGCCTTTGGAGAAGTCGGTGAAAAACTGTTTTTT. It encodes CASSQAAFGEVGEKLFF.

This clone was seen only a few times. This chain connects TRBV11-2 to TRBJ2-7; no definite D call. V was clipped by 4 bases and J by 0 bases, with 4 bases between them. The CDR3 runs 12 residues. Germline V gene sequence: CDR1 SGHAT, CDR2 FQNNGV. The CDR3 nucleotides are TGTGCCAGCAGCTCCATCTCCTACGAGCAGTACTTC. This gives the protein CASSSISYEQYF.

The chain recombines TRBV9 with TRBJ2-2; 9 nucleotides agree with TRBD2. Germline-derived CDR1 and CDR2 are SGDLS and YYNGEE. The V and J ends lost 4 bases and 7 bases, in that order; junction bases with no gene match: 8. The CDR3 consists of 15 residues. The CDR3: CASSPWRGGGGELFF. CDR3 in DNA: TGTGCCAGCAGCCCCTGGCGGGGGGGCGGCGGGGAGCTGTTTTTT.

The rearrangement links TRBV28 to TRBJ1-2; 7 nucleotides align to TRBD1. The germline V gene has CDR1 MDHEN and CDR2 SYDVKM. The CDR3 consists of 13 residues. With 6 bases clipped from V and 4 bases from J, the junction kept 5 bases outside the gene matches. The CDR3 coding sequence is TGTGCCAGCAGGGTCACAGGGGCCTATGGCTACACCTTC. The encoded protein is CASRVTGAYGYTF.

Only a few counts were recorded for this clone. The V call is TRBV10-1, the J call TRBJ2-1, with D possibly being TRBD1 (5 bases). The CDR3 loop spans 14 amino acids. V gave up 4 bases and J gave up 0 bases, with 7 bases separating them. The V gene's germline CDR1 is WNHNN and CDR2 SYGVQD (reference sequence). CDR3: CASSVDSSYNEQFF. The CDR3 nucleotides are TGCGCCAGCAGTGTCGACAGCTCCTACAATGAGCAGTTCTTC.

This clone has just a few counts. This chain joins TRBV9 and TRBJ2-5; 7 bases align to TRBD1. The junction had 0 bases not matched to a gene; V was cut back by 0 bases and J by 4 bases. From germline, CDR1 is SGDLS and CDR2 YYNGEE. The CDR3 has 13 amino acids. DNA for the CDR3: TGTGCCAGCAGCGTAGCAGGGGGAGAGACCCAGTACTTC. Amino acids: CASSVAGGETQYF.